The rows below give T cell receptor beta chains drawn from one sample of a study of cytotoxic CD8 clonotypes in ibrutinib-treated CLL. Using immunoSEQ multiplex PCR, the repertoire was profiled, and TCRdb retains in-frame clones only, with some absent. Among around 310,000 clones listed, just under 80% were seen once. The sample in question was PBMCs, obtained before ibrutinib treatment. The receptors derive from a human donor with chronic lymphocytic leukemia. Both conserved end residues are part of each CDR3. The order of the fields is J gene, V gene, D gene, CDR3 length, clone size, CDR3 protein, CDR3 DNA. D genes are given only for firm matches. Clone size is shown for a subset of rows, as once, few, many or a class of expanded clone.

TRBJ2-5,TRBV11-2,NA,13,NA,CASSIDFRGTQYF,TGTGCCAGCAGCATCGACTTCAGGGGAACCCAGTACTTC
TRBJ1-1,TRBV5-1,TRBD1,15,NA,CASGLTGQLNTEAFF,TGCGCCAGCGGCCTAACGGGACAGTTGAACACTGAAGCTTTCTTT
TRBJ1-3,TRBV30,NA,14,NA,CAWTRGGTGNTIYF,TGTGCCTGGACGCGTGGGGGTACTGGAAACACCATATATTTT
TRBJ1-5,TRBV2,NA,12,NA,CASSAPNQPQHF,TGTGCCAGCAGTGCCCCGAATCAGCCCCAGCATTTT
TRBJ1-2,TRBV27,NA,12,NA,CASSTGNYGYTF,TGTGCCAGCAGCACAGGGAATTATGGCTACACCTTC
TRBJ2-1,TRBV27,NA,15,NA,CASSRDQISYNEQFF,TGTGCCAGCAGCCGTGACCAAATCTCCTACAATGAGCAGTTCTTC
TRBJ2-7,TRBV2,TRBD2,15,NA,CASRTGTSYFYEQYF,TGTGCCAGCAGAACCGGGACTAGTTACTTCTACGAGCAGTACTTC
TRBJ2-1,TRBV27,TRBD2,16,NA,CASKLAGGPVYNEQFF,TGTGCCAGCAAACTAGCGGGAGGGCCGGTCTACAATGAGCAGTTCTTC
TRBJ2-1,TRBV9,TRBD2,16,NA,CASSAREGQSYNEQFF,TGTGCCAGCAGCGCCCGGGAGGGCCAGTCCTACAATGAGCAGTTCTTC
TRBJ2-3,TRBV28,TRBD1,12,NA,CASRLPGQTQYF,TGTGCCAGCAGACTACCGGGACAGACGCAGTATTTT
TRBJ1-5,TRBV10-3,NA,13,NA,CAISPGMGQPQHF,TGTGCCATCAGTCCAGGGATGGGTCAGCCCCAGCATTTT
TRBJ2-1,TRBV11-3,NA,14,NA,CASSGQDRYNEQFF,TGTGCCAGCAGCGGGCAGGACCGGTACAATGAGCAGTTCTTC
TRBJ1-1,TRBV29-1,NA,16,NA,CSVEDGKQGGDTEAFF,TGCAGCGTTGAAGACGGCAAGCAGGGTGGGGACACTGAAGCTTTCTTT
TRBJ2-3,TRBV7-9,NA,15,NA,CASSFSGPREDTQYF,TGTGCCAGCAGCTTTAGTGGGCCCCGGGAGGATACGCAGTATTTT
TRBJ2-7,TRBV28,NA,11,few,CASSFWYEQYF,TGTGCCAGCAGTTTCTGGTACGAGCAGTACTTC
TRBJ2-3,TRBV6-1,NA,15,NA,CASSQRTASTDTQYF,TGTGCCAGCTCACAAAGGACAGCTAGCACAGATACGCAGTATTTT
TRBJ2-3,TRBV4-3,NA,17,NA,CASSQVRSTDATDTQYF,TGCGCCAGCAGCCAAGTGCGTTCGACCGATGCCACAGATACGCAGTATTTT
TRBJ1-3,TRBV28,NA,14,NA,CASSLPQSGNTIYF,TGTGCCAGCAGTTTACCACAGTCTGGAAACACCATATATTTT
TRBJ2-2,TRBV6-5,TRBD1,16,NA,CASSYSTGLDTGELFF,TGTGCCAGCAGTTACTCGACAGGGCTTGACACCGGGGAGCTGTTTTTT
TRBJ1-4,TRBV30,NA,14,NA,CAWSLLATNEKLFF,TGTGCCTGGAGTTTACTTGCAACTAATGAAAAACTGTTTTTT
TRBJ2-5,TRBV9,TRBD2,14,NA,CASSFREGTETQYF,TGTGCCAGCAGCTTTAGGGAGGGGACTGAGACCCAGTACTTC
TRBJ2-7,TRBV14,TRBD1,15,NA,CASSLDRANSYEQYF,TGTGCCAGCAGCCTAGACAGGGCAAATTCCTACGAGCAGTACTTC
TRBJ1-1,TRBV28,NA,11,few,CASSQTAEAFF,TGTGCCAGCAGCCAGACTGCGGAAGCTTTCTTT
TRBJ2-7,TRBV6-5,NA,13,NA,CASSYTLSGEQYF,TGTGCCAGCAGTTACACCCTATCTGGCGAGCAGTACTTC
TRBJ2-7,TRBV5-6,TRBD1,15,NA,CASRIGLAGGYEQYF,TGTGCCAGCAGGATTGGTTTGGCAGGGGGCTACGAGCAGTACTTC
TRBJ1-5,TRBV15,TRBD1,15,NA,CATSRGRTGDQPQHF,TGTGCCACCAGCAGAGGTCGGACAGGGGATCAGCCCCAGCATTTT
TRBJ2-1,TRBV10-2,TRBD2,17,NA,CASSGTALAGVVREQFF,TGCGCCAGCAGTGGGACGGCCCTAGCGGGAGTGGTACGTGAGCAGTTCTTC
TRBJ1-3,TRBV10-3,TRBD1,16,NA,CAISEARGLTGNTIYF,TGTGCCATCAGTGAGGCCAGGGGGCTTACTGGAAACACCATATATTTT
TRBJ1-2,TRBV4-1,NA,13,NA,CASSQARDYGYTF,TGCGCCAGCAGCCAGGCCAGGGACTATGGCTACACCTTC
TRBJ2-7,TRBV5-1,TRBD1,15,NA,CASSTGTVLLYEQYF,TGCGCCAGCAGCACAGGGACAGTACTATTGTACGAGCAGTACTTC
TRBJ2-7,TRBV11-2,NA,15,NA,CASSKLLSNHYEQYF,TGTGCCAGCAGCAAGCTGCTTAGCAACCACTACGAGCAGTACTTC
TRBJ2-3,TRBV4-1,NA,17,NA,CASSGRGGRSSTDTQYF,TGCGCCAGCAGCGGCAGGGGGGGCCGGTCCAGCACAGATACGCAGTATTTT
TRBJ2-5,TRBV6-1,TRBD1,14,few,CASRTDRVGETQYF,TGTGCCAGCCGGACAGACAGGGTTGGGGAGACCCAGTACTTC
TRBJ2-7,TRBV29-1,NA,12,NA,CSIKDRVLEQYF,TGCAGCATAAAGGACAGAGTCTTGGAGCAGTACTTC
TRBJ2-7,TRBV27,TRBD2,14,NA,CASSTSGRAYEQYF,TGTGCCAGCAGTACTAGCGGGAGGGCATACGAGCAGTACTTC
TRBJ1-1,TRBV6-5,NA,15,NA,CASRVNRDPNTEAFF,TGTGCCAGCAGAGTAAACAGGGACCCGAACACTGAAGCTTTCTTT
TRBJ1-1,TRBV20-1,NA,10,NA,CSVATVSAFF,TGCAGTGTTGCGACAGTATCCGCTTTCTTT
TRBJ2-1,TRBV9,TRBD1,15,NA,CASSVGTGVYNEQFF,TGTGCCAGCAGCGTGGGGACAGGGGTGTACAATGAGCAGTTCTTC
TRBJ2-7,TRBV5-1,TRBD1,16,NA,CASSLAVGQGSHEQYF,TGCGCCAGCAGCTTGGCCGTAGGACAGGGTTCCCACGAGCAGTACTTC
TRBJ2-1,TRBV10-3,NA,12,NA,CAISDGMNEQFF,TGTGCCATCAGCGACGGGATGAATGAGCAGTTCTTC
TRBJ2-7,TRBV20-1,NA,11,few,CSASGSGEQYF,TGCAGTGCTAGCGGGTCGGGGGAGCAGTACTTC
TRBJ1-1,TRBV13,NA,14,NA,CASSSAVWDTEAFF,TGTGCCAGCAGCTCCGCTGTTTGGGACACTGAAGCTTTCTTT
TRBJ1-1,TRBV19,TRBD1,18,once,CASSMPPDRGWSNTEAFF,TGTGCCAGTAGTATGCCCCCCGACAGGGGCTGGTCGAACACTGAAGCTTTCTTT
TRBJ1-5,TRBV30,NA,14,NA,CACQITGLNQPQHF,TGTGCCTGTCAAATCACAGGGCTCAATCAGCCCCAGCATTTT
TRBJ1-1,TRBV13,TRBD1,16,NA,CASSPAVGTGGSEAFF,TGTGCCAGCAGCCCAGCAGTAGGGACAGGGGGCAGTGAAGCTTTCTTT
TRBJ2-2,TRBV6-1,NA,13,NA,CASSLYSAGELFF,TGTGCCAGCAGTCTCTATTCTGCCGGGGAGCTGTTTTTT
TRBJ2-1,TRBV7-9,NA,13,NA,CASNTVEDNEQFF,TGTGCCAGCAACACCGTGGAAGACAATGAGCAGTTCTTC
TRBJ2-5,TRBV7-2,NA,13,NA,CASSLGGQETQYF,TGTGCCAGCAGCTTGGGCGGCCAAGAGACCCAGTACTTC
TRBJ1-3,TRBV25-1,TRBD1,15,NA,CASRGSDRAGNTIYF,TGTGCCAGCAGGGGATCCGACAGGGCTGGAAACACCATATATTTT
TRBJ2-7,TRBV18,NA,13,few,CASSTREVYEQYF,TGTGCCAGCTCAACCAGGGAAGTCTACGAGCAGTACTTC
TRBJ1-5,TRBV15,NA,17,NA,CATRSAEISLNMGPQHF,TGTGCCACCAGATCAGCAGAGATCTCGCTAAATATGGGGCCCCAGCATTTT
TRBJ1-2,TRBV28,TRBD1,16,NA,CASSSHGTALNYGYTF,TGTGCCAGCAGCTCCCACGGGACAGCCCTTAACTATGGCTACACCTTC
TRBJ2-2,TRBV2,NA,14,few,CASRGRVATGELFF,TGTGCCAGCAGGGGTAGGGTGGCCACCGGGGAGCTGTTTTTT
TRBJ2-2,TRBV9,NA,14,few,CASSPVSGTGELFF,TGTGCCAGCAGCCCTGTGAGTGGAACCGGGGAGCTGTTTTTT
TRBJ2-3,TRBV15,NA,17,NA,CATSRDWSGRLGDTQYF,TGTGCCACCAGCAGAGATTGGTCAGGACGGTTAGGAGATACGCAGTATTTT
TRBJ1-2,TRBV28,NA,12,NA,CASSFLSNGYTF,TGTGCCAGCAGTTTTCTGTCTAATGGCTACACCTTC
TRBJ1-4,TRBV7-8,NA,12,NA,CASSRTNEKLFF,TGTGCCAGCAGTAGAACTAATGAAAAACTGTTTTTT
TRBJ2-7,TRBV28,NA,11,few,CASSLEREQYF,TGTGCCAGCAGTCTGGAGCGAGAGCAGTACTTC
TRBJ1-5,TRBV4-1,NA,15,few,CASSQVQGGNQPQHF,TGCGCCAGCAGCCAAGTTCAAGGGGGCAATCAGCCCCAGCATTTT